This T cell receptor (beta chain) is drawn from a study of response to subunit inactivated influenza vaccine. The study, taken as a whole, reports: Authors suggested that a seasonal influenza vaccination recruits few new T cells each time.

This clonotype was seen ten or more times. The antigen remains undetermined. TCRdb itself ran the RT-PCR reads through MiXCR, one entry per CDR3 protein. The sample lists 700,000 to 900,000 distinct CDR3 sequences, approximately 22% seen once, with about 10% in the top ten. V lost 4 bases, J lost 5 bases, and 22 bases lay in between. The germline V gene encodes CDR1 LGHNA and CDR2 YSLEER. This CDR3 contains 17 residues. The material sequenced was PBMCs from blood, taken roughly 5 days after vaccination. This sequence joins TRBV4-3 and TRBJ2-3, with D perhaps matching TRBD1 or TRBD2 (6 bases each). This receptor was obtained from a man aged 45-65 years who received an inactivated influenza vaccine. The CDR3 DNA follows: TGCGCCAGCAGCCGCCTTGAGGGGGGAGAAAAGGGAGATACGCAGTATTTT. As protein: CASSRLEGGEKGDTQYF.